Listed here are 19 T cell receptor beta chains from one sample, sequenced in a study of tumor-infiltrating lymphocytes in primary liver carcinoma. The template, 500 ng total RNA, yielded TCR beta cDNA made with a constant-region primer. Investigators got TCR beta libraries out of three nested multiplex PCR rounds, done with slightly modified ARM-PCR. The first two PCR rounds used TRBV1-TRBV30 forward primers with a C-beta reverse primer, around 10 cycles each. TCRdb ran MiXCR on the multiplex PCR reads and lists one entry per CDR3 protein. Of about 84,000 distinct CDR3 sequences in the sample, more than 65% are singletons; the top ten hold approximately 19%. DNA and RNA were both co-extracted from 20-30 mg of bulk tissue that had not been sorted. The material sequenced was liver tumor tissue from sampling region 1. The subset: tumor region T1, superior pole. These receptors were collected from a man aged 35-49 years with primary liver carcinoma and hepatitis B virus infection.

In its sample, this clonotype was seen many times. The V call is TRBV7-3, the J call TRBJ2-7; tentatively, D is TRBD1 or TRBD2 (5 bases each). The CDR3 spans 14 residues. The V gene's germline CDR1 is SGHTA and CDR2 FQGTGA. Trimming took 3 bases from V and 2 from J, leaving 11 bases between them. Here the CDR3 DNA reads TGTGCCAGCAGCTTTGGTCAGGGACCCTACGAGCAGTACTTC. Its translation: CASSFGQGPYEQYF.

Worth noting for this clonotype: At one end the junction does not follow the germline gene, possibly because of a read error. As DNA, the CDR3 is TGCGTCAGCAGCGCGACGGGGACAGGGGATGGCCAGTCCCAGTATTTT. This translates into CVSSATGTGDGQSQYF. The J gene is TRBJ1-5, the V gene TRBV5-1, with 10 positions matching TRBD1. The closer fit of TRBJ2-3 to the DNA end suggests the J call may be wrong. Germline CDR1 and CDR2: SGHRS and YFSETQ. This CDR3 spans 16 amino acids.

The V and J genes are TRBV12-3 or TRBV12-4 and TRBJ2-1; D possibly corresponds to TRBD1 (5 bases). This CDR3 has 15 amino acids. V lost 6 bases and J 7 bases, leaving 19 bases between the germline ends. CDR3 DNA: TGTGCCAGCAGCCCCACCGTGACAGATGAGAATGAGCAGTTCTTC. Translated: CASSPTVTDENEQFF.

Turning to this clonotype: Germline and junction disagree at one end, which may indicate a read error. The chain has TRBV11-2 and TRBJ2-3, with TRBD1 as a possible D gene (5 bases). This CDR3 spans 15 amino acids. CDR1 is SGHAT, CDR2 FQNNGV, per germline. The chain's CDR3 is CASGLETVGTDTQYF. CDR3 nucleotides: TGTGCCAGCGGCTTAGAGACAGTGGGCACAGATACGCAGTATTTC.

The chain links TRBV6-1 to TRBJ2-5, with D maybe TRBD2 (6 bases). The germline V gene encodes CDR1 MNHNS and CDR2 SASEGT. CDR3 length: 17 residues. The V and J ends lost 6 bases and 5 bases respectively, with 25 bases between them. DNA for the CDR3: TGTGCCAGCAGCGCTAGCACGGGAGTATACCGCCATGAGACCCAGTACTTC. Its protein is CASSASTGVYRHETQYF.

In the case of this clonotype: With a much larger clone just one base away, this may be a read error. The conserved phenylalanine or tryptophan is not found at the CDR3 terminus, so this likely reflects a read error. The gene calls are TRBV5-1 and TRBJ2-5; D may be TRBD1 or TRBD2 (6 bases each). The V end lost 4 bases, the J end lost 5 bases, and 12 bases lay between the germline ends. Germline loops: CDR1 SGHRS, CDR2 YFSETQ. This CDR3 contains 13 residues. The CDR3 protein is CASSPQGRETQYL. The CDR3 DNA follows: TGCGCCAGCAGCCCTCAGGGGAGGGAGACCCAGTACCTC.

Details on this clonotype: Because the CDR3 is missing its conserved closing phenylalanine or tryptophan, this is likely a read error. The V gene is TRBV20-1, the J gene TRBJ2-5; 8 nucleotides agree with TRBD1. Germline CDR1 reads DFQATT; CDR2 reads SNEGSKA (reference sequence). This CDR3 comprises 14 residues. V dropped 3 bases and J dropped 2; count of bases not matched to a gene: 5. CDR3 in DNA: TGCAGTGCTAGGGCAGGGGGCGGTCAAGAGACCCAGTACCTC. It translates to CSARAGGGQETQYL.

The chain employs TRBV28 and TRBJ2-7, with D uncertain. Germline CDR1 reads MDHEN; CDR2 reads SYDVKM. This CDR3 region has 12 residues. V dropped 8 bases and J dropped 7 bases, with 15 bases sitting between them. The CDR3 DNA sequence: TGTGCCAGCTCGACTCCGCCTAAGGAGCAGTACTTC. The encoded protein is CASSTPPKEQYF.

About this clonotype: A much more abundant neighbour one base away suggests this may be a read error. This chain uses TRBV7-8 with TRBJ1-4, with D uncertain. The CDR3 consists of 14 residues. The V gene's germline CDR1 is SGHVS and CDR2 FQNEAQ. V was pared by 3 bases and J by 8 bases, with 13 bases between. CDR3 DNA: TGTGCCAGCAGCTTGCCCGGGATCTACGAAAAACTGTTTTTT. Translating it yields CASSLPGIYEKLFF.

As for this clonotype: Sequence at one end of the junction differs from germline and may be a read error. The rearrangement joins TRBV11-2 to TRBJ2-2; D is ambiguous. Germline V CDR1 and CDR2: SGHAT, FQNNGV. This CDR3 comprises 13 residues. CDR3 protein: CASSFNRVEELFF. The CDR3 DNA reads as TGTGCCAGTAGCTTTAATCGGGTCGAGGAGCTGTTTTTT. Filled out from reference TRBV11-2 and TRBJ2-2, the complete variable domain reads EAGVAQSPRYKIIEKRQSVAFWCNPISGHATLYWYQQILGQGPKLLIQFQNNGVVDDSQLPKDRFSAERLKGVDSTLKIQPAKLEDSAVYLCASSFNRVEELFFGEGSRLTVL.

This clonotype was counted ten times or more. The J gene is TRBJ2-3, the V gene TRBV24-1, with TRBD2 as a possible D gene (6 bases). From germline, CDR1 is KGHDR and CDR2 SFDVKD. The CDR3 consists of 18 residues. Trimming removed 3 bases from V and 2 bases from J, with 20 bases in between. CDR3 bases: TGTGCCACCAGTGATCGCAGGGCGCGGGGCCTGCCCACAGATACGCAGTATTTT. The encoded protein is CATSDRRARGLPTDTQYF.

With respect to this clonotype: It is likely a read error, because the conserved phenylalanine at the end of the CDR3 is missing. This chain connects TRBV5-5 to TRBJ1-1; D might be TRBD1 (5 bases). The CDR3 is 15 amino acids. Germline CDR1 and CDR2: SGHKS and YYEKEE (reference sequence). V was clipped by 1 base and J by 1 base, with 11 bases between them. The CDR3 reads CASSLRGTGNTEAFI. CDR3 nucleotide sequence: TGTGCCAGCAGCTTGCGGGGCACGGGGAACACTGAAGCTTTCATT.

To note about this clonotype: Because it lacks the conserved phenylalanine or tryptophan at the end, this CDR3 is likely a read error. This chain uses TRBV29-1 with TRBJ1-5, with 7 nucleotides matching TRBD1. The germline CDR1 and CDR2 sequences are SQVTM and ANQGSEA. The CDR3 sequence is 12 residues long. CDR3 DNA sequence: TGCGGCGTGGGGGAACAGGGGCAGCCCCAGCATCTT. Its protein product is CGVGEQGQPQHL.

This clonotype was counted a single time. One junction end does not reproduce the germline sequence, and a read error may be involved. This chain joins TRBV4-1 and TRBJ2-7; D perhaps matches TRBD1 (5 bases). CDR3 length: 13 residues. Germline loops: CDR1 MGHRA, CDR2 YSYEKL. DNA of the CDR3: TGTGCCAGCAGCCAAAGGGGCCACTACGAGCAGTACTTC. Its translation is CASSQRGHYEQYF.

As concerns this clonotype: Sequence at one end of the junction differs from germline and may be a read error. V usage is TRBV6-5 and J usage is TRBJ2-1; D may be TRBD2 (6 bases). This CDR3 comprises 15 residues. Germline values: CDR1 MNHEY, CDR2 SVGAGI. The CDR3 DNA sequence: TGTGGCAGCCCGCGGGGAAGGCTCGGGTACAATGAGCAGTTCTTC. Amino acids: CGSPRGRLGYNEQFF.

This clonotype has a count of ten or more. The J gene is TRBJ2-3, the V gene TRBV10-3; 10 bases fit TRBD2. The CDR3 is 18 amino acids. Germline assignment: CDR1 ENHRY and CDR2 SYGVKD. J gave up 3 bases and V 8 bases, and 17 bases lay outside the gene matches. This chain's CDR3 is CAISRRILAGEGTDTQYF. The CDR3 bases are TGTGCCATCTCAAGAAGGATTCTAGCGGGAGAGGGGACAGATACGCAGTATTTT.

About this clonotype: The final CDR3 position lacks the conserved phenylalanine or tryptophan, pointing to a likely read error. This sequence joins TRBV18 and TRBJ2-2; D remains unclear. V was shortened by 3 bases and J by 6 bases, with 14 bases between the two germline ends. Germline assignment: CDR1 KGHSH and CDR2 LQKENI. The CDR3 runs to 15 residues. The CDR3 DNA follows: TGTGCCAGCTCACCTACAACAAGTGGCGCCGGGGAGCTGTTTTAT. It yields the protein CASSPTTSGAGELFY.

With respect to this clonotype: The CDR3 does not close with the conserved phenylalanine or tryptophan, likely indicating a read error. This chain uses TRBV5-4 with TRBJ2-5, with 10 bases lining up with TRBD1. The CDR3 spans 14 residues. Germline V lookup: CDR1 SGHNT, CDR2 YYREEE (reference sequence). The CDR3 DNA reads TGCGCCAGCAGCTCCCGGGACAGGGGAGAGACCCAGTACTTA. Protein: CASSSRDRGETQYL.

As concerns this clonotype: Because the CDR3 is missing its conserved closing phenylalanine or tryptophan, this is likely a read error. The DNA is omitted, as the CDR3 cannot be located on it reliably, and the CDR3 follows TCRdb's listing. V and J are TRBV4-2 and TRBJ2-5. The CDR3 is 11 amino acids long, termini counted. Germline V gene lookup returns CDR1 LGHNA and CDR2 YNFKEQ. The CDR3 loop is CASNQEETHYY.